Reported below is one T cell receptor (beta chain). The data stem from a study of blood T cell repertoires in COVID-19. Recruits, aged roughly 18 to 90 years, lived in under 25 US areas. The CDR3 totals 20 residues. The germline CDR1 and CDR2 sequences are LGHNA and YNFKEQ. The V segment lost 1 base and the J segment 1 base; nucleotides outside the gene matches: 16. The method was immunoSEQ multiplex PCR; TCRdb's version includes in-frame clones alone and lacks a portion of them. The repertoire includes approximately 240,000 clones, 75% to 95% of them detected once, and under 2.5% sits in the top ten.

The chain couples TRBV4-2 to TRBJ1-2; 9 bases match TRBD1. The clonotype was recovered from a woman aged 18-29 years who had recovered from COVID-19. The sequenced sample was PBMCs or T cells enriched from blood (not recorded which). The CDR3 protein is CASSQVQFRTGERINYGYTF. The CDR3, as DNA: TGTGCCAGCAGCCAAGTACAGTTCCGGACAGGGGAGAGAATTAACTATGGCTACACCTTC.